The T cell receptor (beta chain) described here comes from a study of CD4 T cells in relation to SARS-CoV-2 and coronaviruses. Findings and caveats of the study: Approximately 65% of donors had memory CD4+ clonotypes crossrecognizing SARS-CoV-2 and common cold coronavirus spike. SARS-CoV-2-driven expansion was significantly weaker in crossreactive than monoreactive clones.

The unexposed donors gave CD4+ T cells in about 2011-2018, prior to COVID-19. Produced via immunoSEQ multiplex PCR; TCRdb's table is partial and in-frame only. The sample holds tens of thousands of clones; 85% to 95% are singletons and the top ten take approximately 0.21%. In regard to this clone: Its antigen remains unknown.

Material: naive CD4+ T cells from PBMCs. Described subset: naive CD4+ T cells isolated by negative enrichment. The TCR comes from a human donor in good health.

The DNA of the CDR3 is TGCGCCAGCAGGGAAGGACAGGGGAACACTGAAGCTTTCTTT. This codes for CASREGQGNTEAFF. The chain links TRBV10-2 to TRBJ1-1; TRBD1 aligns across 8 bases. This CDR3 is 14 amino acids long. After removal of 6 bases from V and 1 base from J, the junction contained 4 bases not matched to a gene. The V gene's germline CDR1 is WSHSY and CDR2 SAAADI.